The entry below describes one TCR beta chain. The sample holds a few counts of this clonotype. It lacks a known antigen. The input lacks base qualities; no much larger clone sits a single base away. The CDR3 runs 19 amino acids, cysteine and phenylalanine included. The only DNA kept is the CDR3, 57 bases in frame from the first base. V and J are trimmed by 4 bases and 5 bases, and the gene matches miss 17 bases of the junction. Via the germline V gene, CDR1 is LGHNT and CDR2 FRNRAP. This sample stems from a study of tumor-infiltrating lymphocytes in primary liver carcinoma (TCRdb year 2017). For the wider study: Between late 2015 and March 2016, 4 or 5 patients in China with histopathologically diagnosed primary liver carcinoma had their tumors surgically resected. Of the five patients (three men and two women, aged 30 to 69 years), four had hepatocellular carcinoma and one had combined HCC and intrahepatic cholangiocarcinoma. The five patients had tumors staged T1-T3 N0M0, with maximum diameters ranging from roughly 4.2 to 10 cm. Samples yielded roughly 3.5 to 8 million productive TCRbeta reads; read depth did not differ significantly between tissue types. For each liver tumor, the study sampled five regions along with adjacent normal tissue and blood, and applied TCRbeta repertoire sequencing, expression microarrays and whole-exome sequencing. A total of 35 or so specimens from 5 patients, comprising roughly 25 tumor regions, 5 adjacent noncancerous liver tissues and 5 peripheral blood samples, were covered by TCRbeta repertoire sequencing. Repertoires from technical replicates were highly reproducible, with mean shared-clone rates approximately 0.88 and correlation coefficients above 0.98.

TRIzol reagent was used to extract blood RNA from unsorted whole blood, while the DNeasy Blood & Tissue kit provided the germline DNA. At the time of sampling, the patients had chronic HBV infection and had not received any treatment. Before surgery, approximately 4 milliliters of peripheral blood were collected into K2EDTA tubes. The investigation overall reported the following: Bulk unsorted samples precluded comparing CD4+ and CD8+ T cell repertoires. The study included only a few patients, and the authors note findings should be validated in a larger study. Only the TCR beta chain was sequenced, so true repertoire diversity is likely underestimated because unpaired alpha chains were not captured. The top 250 clones made up a significantly larger repertoire fraction in tumors than in blood (p = 0.039). Consistent with antigen-driven expansion, pairs of tumor regions showed higher repertoire overlap (mean roughly 36%) than either tumor-adjacent pairs (around 17%) or tumor-blood pairs (approximately 15%).

TCRbeta-specific cDNA was reverse-transcribed from about 0.45 ug total RNA using a constant-region primer and ProtoScript II reverse transcriptase. TCRbeta libraries were built with three nested multiplex PCR rounds, a slightly modified ARM-PCR procedure. Each of the first two PCR rounds ran for about 10 cycles and used multiplex TRBV1-TRBV30 forward primers together with a Cbeta reverse primer. A final 25-cycle PCR with Deep VentR polymerase added sample barcodes and Illumina adapters. Before sequencing, amplicons between 200 and 500 bp were purified from gel using a QIAquick gel extraction kit. An Illumina HiSeq 2500 was used to sequence the TCRbeta amplicons with 250-bp paired-end reads. The authors processed their data as follows. Quality trimming of reads was performed with Trimmomatic v0.33, and paired reads were merged with FLASH v1.2.11 so that full CDR3 sequences could be recovered. V, D and J germline segments were assigned to the rearranged TCRbeta sequences by MiGEC v1.2.1b. VDJtools v1.0.0 computed clonotype statistics and Shannon-Wiener diversity indices. Except for diversity analysis, only each sample's 250 most abundant clonotypes were used in subsequent analyses to reduce sampling bias. TCRdb trimmed the raw reads at Q25, called clones with MiXCR and kept productive beta chains. Rows merge per CDR3 protein into single entries with the most common DNA and genes. The V and J calls come from TCRdb's annotation, not from the publication. This sample lists some 200,000 distinct CDR3 sequences; approximately 64% were detected once. The ten biggest clones cover about 7.1% of the sample.

The sequenced material came from peripheral blood. The V gene is TRBV12-5 and the J gene is TRBJ2-2; TRBD2 fits 9 bases in the junction. The receptor was isolated from a woman aged 60-75 years with primary liver carcinoma and hepatitis B virus infection. The DNA sequence follows: TGTGCTAGTGGTTCGCTGCGGGAGGGGACTGGGAGTTTGACCGGGGAGCTGTTTTTT. This translates into CASGSLREGTGSLTGELFF.